Listed here is a single TCR beta chain. The antigen is undetermined. Clones were read by immunoSEQ multiplex PCR, and TCRdb kept only the in-frame ones, dropping some. The repertoire holds approximately 88,000 clones, with roughly 78% as singletons. The data belong to a study of a mutant IDH1 vaccine in newly diagnosed glioma. About the research overall: Antecedent treatment encompassed radiotherapy, temozolomide, or their combination; the majority received both.

The CDR3 runs to 11 residues. V was clipped by 6 bases and J by 9 bases, with 8 bases between them. In germline, CDR1 is MNHEY, CDR2 SVGAGI. Regarding the study as a whole: Vaccine-induced responses were seen in roughly 93% of patients, spanning several MHC alleles.

This sample's time point: baseline, week 1 (first vaccination visit). The treatment denotes: pre-vaccination baseline after standard-of-care therapy. The receptor comes from a man in his forties or fifties with glioma. This material consisted of PBMCs, taken from a glioma patient treated with radiotherapy, temozolomide or both. This rearrangement joins TRBV6-5 to TRBJ2-2; the D is unclear. This CDR3 is CASRGSRELFF. CDR3 bases: TGTGCCAGCAGGGGTAGCAGGGAGCTGTTTTTT.